This T cell receptor beta chain was identified during a study of T-cell memory formation after mild COVID-19. General study points: Contracting CD8+ clones were enriched in EMRA, CD4+ mainly in CM and EM. Clones that got smaller from day 15 to 85 had even CD4/CD8, while clones growing later tipped toward CD4+. Pre-infection memory harbored some responding clones, suggesting cross-reactive memory joined.

After removal of 5 bases from V and 6 bases from J, the junction contained 6 bases not matched to a gene. Germline V CDR1 and CDR2: SGHVS, FQNEAQ. The CDR3 consists of 14 residues. TCR alpha and TCR beta cDNA libraries carrying sample barcodes and UMIs were produced by 5'RACE using constant-segment primers. TCRdb passed the 5' RACE reads through MiXCR, listing each CDR3 protein once. The sample yields 400,000 or so distinct CDR3 sequences, around 21% seen once. This clonotype was detected only a few times. What it binds is unknown. The sample taken for sequencing was PBMCs or a T cell subset sorted from them (not recorded which). The rearrangement links TRBV7-8 to TRBJ2-7, with 11 bases lining up with TRBD1. This receptor was identified in an adult woman who had mild COVID-19 (a few samples of this study predate the infection). Cell type and time point are not known. In nucleotides, the CDR3 is TGTGCCAGCAGCAACCGGGGGACAGGGGGCGAGCAGTACTTC. It yields the protein CASSNRGTGGEQYF.